The 30 T cell receptor beta chains in this list originate from one sample, sequenced in a study of T-cell reconstitution after alpha-beta-depleted transplantation in children. Preparation of the TCRbeta library used unique molecular identifiers. MiXCR, applied by TCRdb to the PCR reads, yields one record per CDR3 protein. Of 490,000 or so distinct CDR3 sequences in the sample, 9.5% to 15% were seen once. Sample: PBMCs from the stem cell graft donor, taken from the stem cell graft. The source of these receptors is a human donor who donated a stem cell graft to a child with combined immunodeficiency.

This clonotype was detected only a few times. The chain uses TRBV27 and TRBJ2-1, with 11 positions matching TRBD1. V lost 8 bases, J lost 8 bases, and 11 bases stayed unmatched. Germline V lookup: CDR1 MNHEY, CDR2 SMNVEV (reference sequence). This CDR3 is built from 15 residues. Written as DNA, the CDR3 is TGTGCCAGCCGCTCGGGACAGGGGGTTTTCGATGAGCAGTTCTTC. It codes for CASRSGQGVFDEQFF.

This clonotype was seen more than once but under ten times. The V and J genes are TRBV3-1 and TRBJ2-7; D not resolved. The CDR3 sequence is 12 residues long. Trimming shortened V by 0 bases and J by 5 bases, and 5 bases separated the two germline ends. The germline V gene has CDR1 LGHDT and CDR2 YNNKEL (reference sequence). Written as DNA, the CDR3 is TGTGCCAGCAGCCAAGATCTCCACGAGCAGTACTTC. Amino acid sequence: CASSQDLHEQYF.

This clonotype has at least ten counts. The V gene is TRBV12-3 or TRBV12-4, the J gene TRBJ2-2; D call uncertain. V lost 5 bases to trimming and J lost 5 bases, with 6 bases between them. The CDR3 is 12 amino acids. The CDR3 protein is CASSGRTGELFF. The CDR3 region has the DNA TGTGCCAGCAGTGGTCGGACCGGGGAGCTGTTTTTT.

This clonotype was counted at least ten times. This chain links TRBV4-3 with TRBJ2-3, with TRBD2 matching 9 bases. Trimming at V came to 0 bases and at J to 6 bases, leaving 10 bases not matched to a gene. There are 17 residues in the CDR3. Germline assignment: CDR1 LGHNA and CDR2 YSLEER. DNA for the CDR3: TGCGCCAGCAGCCAAGATCGAGGTAGCGGGAGTGGTGATACGCAGTATTTT. The encoded protein is CASSQDRGSGSGDTQYF.

This clonotype came up a few times. The chain couples TRBV12-3 or TRBV12-4 to TRBJ2-1; TRBD2 agrees at 7 bases. The CDR3 covers 15 residues. Losses at the gene ends were 5 bases for V and 2 bases for J; bases not matched to a gene: 6. The CDR3 protein is CASSPRTSTYNEQFF. The CDR3 DNA follows: TGTGCCAGCAGTCCCCGGACTAGTACCTACAATGAGCAGTTCTTC.

The rearrangement uses TRBV29-1 and TRBJ2-7; a possible D gene is TRBD1 (5 bases). There are 11 residues in the CDR3. Germline assignment: CDR1 SQVTM and CDR2 ANQGSEA. V lost 4 bases and J 6 bases, leaving 10 bases between the germline ends. In DNA, the CDR3 is TGCAGCGTTGTCCAGGGCTCCGAGCAGTACTTC. It translates to CSVVQGSEQYF.

The rearrangement links TRBV28 to TRBJ1-2; TRBD1 matches at 9 bases. Germline values: CDR1 MDHEN, CDR2 SYDVKM. This CDR3 region has 14 residues. Unmatched junction bases numbered 2, after V lost 6 bases and J lost 0 bases. The CDR3 DNA reads as TGTGCCAGCAGGGACAGGGGACCTAACTATGGCTACACCTTC. Its protein is CASRDRGPNYGYTF.

This clonotype appeared many times. The rearrangement links TRBV5-1 to TRBJ2-7, with D perhaps being TRBD1 or TRBD2 (5 bases each). Germline V lookup: CDR1 SGHRS, CDR2 YFSETQ. This CDR3 is built from 14 residues. The V end was cut by 0 bases, the J end by 5 bases, with 12 bases between. CDR3: CASSLEGQGDEQYF. The CDR3 DNA is TGCGCCAGCAGCTTGGAGGGGCAGGGAGACGAGCAGTACTTC.

This clonotype was counted between two and nine times. The chain links TRBV27 to TRBJ1-4; D is undetermined. V lost 5 bases and J lost 8, with 9 bases in between. This CDR3 is built from 12 residues. Germline V gene sequence: CDR1 MNHEY, CDR2 SMNVEV (reference sequence). Here the CDR3 DNA reads TGTGCCAGCAGTCAACCGGGGGAAAAACTGTTTTTT. Protein sequence: CASSQPGEKLFF.

This chain connects TRBV29-1 to TRBJ1-5; TRBD1 might be the D (5 bases). V lost 4 bases and J lost 4, with 11 bases in between. Germline-derived CDR1 and CDR2 are SQVTM and ANQGSEA. This CDR3 contains 13 residues. The CDR3 DNA follows: TGCAGCGTTGGCGAGGGACCAAATCAGCCCCAGCATTTT. It encodes CSVGEGPNQPQHF.

This clonotype was observed a few times. The V and J genes are TRBV4-3 and TRBJ1-4, with unresolved D. The V gene's germline CDR1 is LGHNA and CDR2 YSLEER. Deletions cut 0 bases from V and 8 bases from J, with 13 bases between. The CDR3 runs to 15 residues. The CDR3 DNA is TGCGCCAGCAGCCAAGATGGCGGTTTCGACGAAAAACTGTTTTTT. As protein: CASSQDGGFDEKLFF.

V gene TRBV10-3 combines with J gene TRBJ2-5, with 9 positions matching TRBD2. Germline trimming cut 6 bases from V and 5 bases from J; bases unmatched to any gene: 13. Germline V lookup: CDR1 ENHRY, CDR2 SYGVKD. CDR3 length: 16 residues. CDR3 nucleotides: TGTGCCATCAGCAACCGGGATAGCGGGGGAGGGGAGACCCAGTACTTC. Translation gives CAISNRDSGGGETQYF.

A few counts support this clonotype. The chain couples TRBV20-1 to TRBJ2-2; D gene ambiguous. V was shortened by 3 bases and J by 4 bases, with 6 bases between the two germline ends. Germline V gene sequence: CDR1 DFQATT, CDR2 SNEGSKA (reference sequence). The CDR3 totals 12 residues. The CDR3 bases are TGCAGTGCTAGGACTGTCACCGGGGAGCTGTTTTTT. This encodes CSARTVTGELFF.

In DNA form, the CDR3 reads TGTGCCAGCAGCTTCCGGACTAGCGGCGGCGAGCAGTTCTTC. The encoded protein is CASSFRTSGGEQFF. This rearrangement joins TRBV7-3 to TRBJ2-1; 10 positions agree with TRBD2. This CDR3 region has 14 residues. Per the germline V gene, CDR1 is SGHTA and CDR2 is FQGTGA. V was clipped by 3 bases and J by 10 bases; unmatched bases: 6.

This clonotype was seen a handful of times. This chain connects TRBV3-1 to TRBJ2-5, with no clear D. This CDR3 has 15 amino acids. CDR1 and CDR2 from the germline V gene are LGHDT and YNNKEL (reference sequence). V shed 1 base and J shed 2 bases, with 11 bases lying between them. The CDR3 reads CASSQVTGRQETQYF. Written as DNA, the CDR3 is TGTGCCAGCAGCCAAGTTACGGGTCGGCAAGAGACCCAGTACTTC.

Only a few counts were recorded for this clonotype. The chain recombines TRBV7-2 with TRBJ1-1; D remains ambiguous. The V end was cut by 6 bases, the J end by 0 bases, with 8 bases between. CDR3 size: 13 residues. Germline CDR1 SGHTA, CDR2 FQGNSA. The CDR3 DNA sequence: TGTGCCAGCAGTGCCAGCTTGAACACTGAAGCTTTCTTT. Protein product: CASSASLNTEAFF.

The V call is TRBV11-2, the J call TRBJ2-5; 10 nucleotides agree with TRBD2. CDR1 and CDR2 (germline): SGHAT, FQNNGV. Trimming took 2 bases from V and 4 from J; bases not matched to a gene: 16. The CDR3 sequence is 19 residues long. As DNA, the CDR3 is TGTGCCAGCAGCTTACGAGCGACTAGCGGGTCCGAGGGGGGAGAGACCCAGTACTTC. It encodes CASSLRATSGSEGGETQYF.

In this sample, this clonotype turned up a few times. The chain uses TRBV7-2 and TRBJ2-1; D remains ambiguous. This CDR3 region has 13 residues. Germline V gene data show CDR1 as SGHTA and CDR2 as FQGNSA. Trimming pared 5 bases from V and 7 bases from J, leaving 12 bases between. Here the CDR3 DNA reads TGTGCCAGCAGCCCGATAACGTGGAATGAGCAGTTCTTC. It codes for CASSPITWNEQFF.

This clonotype turned up a few times. The chain is built from TRBV7-9 and TRBJ2-5; 7 bases are a match to TRBD1. Unmatched junction bases numbered 11, after V lost 5 bases and J lost 5 bases. The CDR3 length is 15 residues. Germline CDR1 reads SEHNR; CDR2 reads FQNEAQ (reference sequence). The CDR3 DNA reads as TGTGCCAGCAGCCTCACGACAGGGACGGGGGAGACCCAGTACTTC. Encoded protein: CASSLTTGTGETQYF.

The chain has TRBV19 and TRBJ2-1; D is perhaps TRBD1 (6 bases). The CDR3 consists of 15 residues. Germline CDR1 and CDR2: LNHDA and SQIVND (reference sequence). V was shortened by 2 bases and J by 5 bases, with 13 bases between the two germline ends. The CDR3 DNA is TGTGCCAGTAGTATATTACAGGGCCCCCACAATGAGCAGTTCTTC. It specifies CASSILQGPHNEQFF.

The chain's CDR3 is CASSPAGLEAFF. CDR3 in DNA: TGTGCCAGCTCACCAGCCGGACTTGAAGCTTTCTTT. The V call is TRBV18, the J call TRBJ1-1; no clear D gene. V was pared by 2 bases and J by 7 bases, with 8 bases between. Germline assignment: CDR1 KGHSH and CDR2 LQKENI. The CDR3 has 12 residues.

The rearrangement links TRBV24-1 to TRBJ1-2; D is uncertain. Trimming pared 1 base from V and 6 bases from J, leaving 11 bases between. The CDR3 contains 14 residues. Looked up from germline, CDR1 is KGHDR and CDR2 is SFDVKD. For the CDR3, the DNA is TGTGCCACCAGTGATTTTTCCGGGTTGGATGGCTACACCTTC. Protein sequence: CATSDFSGLDGYTF.

This clonotype was counted ten times or more. The chain employs TRBV12-3 or TRBV12-4 and TRBJ2-7; 10 bases map to TRBD1. This CDR3 contains 15 residues. The V gene end was trimmed by 3 bases and the J gene end by 2 bases; junction bases not matched to a gene: 4. CDR3 bases: TGTGCCAGCAGTTTGGGGACAGGGGCAACCTACGAGCAGTACTTC. Its protein product is CASSLGTGATYEQYF.

This clonotype was observed many times. The genes are TRBV9 and TRBJ2-1; D is ambiguous. Germline CDR1 SGDLS, CDR2 YYNGEE. Trimming pared 1 base from V and 0 bases from J, leaving 11 bases between. CDR3 length: 16 amino acids. As DNA, the CDR3 is TGTGCCAGCAGCGTAACTCCCAGAGGCTCCTACAATGAGCAGTTCTTC. This gives the protein CASSVTPRGSYNEQFF. The full variable domain, its missing parts supplied by reference TRBV9 and TRBJ2-1, is DSGVTQTPKHLITATGQRVTLRCSPRSGDLSVYWYQQSLDQGLQFLIQYYNGEERAKGNILERFSAQQFPDLHSELNLSSLELGDSALYFCASSVTPRGSYNEQFFGPGTRLTVL.

The chain employs TRBV19 and TRBJ2-1; weak D call: TRBD1 (7 bases). Trimming cost V 2 bases and J 4 bases, with 15 bases left between them. CDR3 length: 16 residues. The germline gives CDR1 LNHDA, CDR2 SQIVND (reference sequence). The CDR3 nucleotides read TGTGCCAGTAGTATAATGGCGGCAGGGGGGTACAATGAGCAGTTCTTC. Protein sequence: CASSIMAAGGYNEQFF.

The chain joins TRBV3-1 to TRBJ2-7; D is unclear. CDR1 LGHDT and CDR2 YNNKEL come from the germline V gene (reference sequence). Trimming removed 4 bases at V and 5 bases at J, with 12 bases between. The CDR3 extends over 13 amino acids. The CDR3 here is CASSPDVRNEQYF. The CDR3 DNA follows: TGTGCCAGCAGCCCCGACGTTCGCAACGAGCAGTACTTC.

This clonotype has only a few counts. V is TRBV24-1 and J is TRBJ2-1, with no clear D. Germline V CDR1 and CDR2: KGHDR, SFDVKD. The CDR3 length is 11 residues. V was pared by 4 bases and J by 9 bases, with 6 bases between. Here the CDR3 DNA reads TGTGCCACCAGTGACCTATTTGAGCAGTTCTTC. Translated: CATSDLFEQFF.

This clonotype was observed a few times. This sequence joins TRBV7-2 and TRBJ1-2; TRBD1 is a possible D gene (5 bases). The CDR3 contains 16 residues. V was clipped by 0 bases and J by 4 bases, with 15 bases between them. Per germline, CDR1 SGHTA and CDR2 FQGNSA. The CDR3 is CASSLATGTDSYGYTF. The DNA for the CDR3 is TGTGCCAGCAGCTTAGCGACCGGGACGGATAGCTATGGCTACACCTTC.

The J gene is TRBJ2-5, the V gene TRBV19; 9 bases line up with TRBD1. CDR3 length equals 15 residues. V was clipped by 4 bases and J by 4 bases; unmatched bases: 7. CDR1 is LNHDA and CDR2 is SQIVND in the germline V gene (reference sequence). This CDR3 is CASSSRDRAGETQYF. The CDR3 DNA is TGTGCCAGTAGTAGCCGGGACAGGGCGGGAGAGACCCAGTACTTC.

This clonotype was found a few times. J is TRBJ1-2 and V is TRBV4-3; a possible D gene is TRBD1 (6 bases). V was cut by 0 bases and J by 4 bases, with 12 bases left in between. Germline V gene lookup returns CDR1 LGHNA and CDR2 YSLEER. The CDR3 has 15 residues. CDR3 bases: TGCGCCAGCAGCCAAGATACAGGGTATAGCTATGGCTACACCTTC. Amino acids: CASSQDTGYSYGYTF.